This T cell receptor beta chain is from a study of blood T cell repertoires in COVID-19 (dated by TCRdb to 2019 to 2021). Describing the broader study: Samples from collaborators originated in the United States, Italy and Spain and spanned both the acute and convalescent phases of COVID-19. The prospective study material was composed of cDNA or gDNA derived from T cells, B-cell-depleted T cells, or PBMCs. Sample metadata almost always included a de-identified subject ID, COVID-19 status, age in years and sex. The repertoires were released in a freely available public database intended as a resource for research on the immune response to SARS-CoV-2. HLA class I and class II types, where available, came from metadata supplied by the sample provider rather than from assay-based typing. Deeply sampled blood TCRbeta repertoires from subjects exposed to, actively infected with, or recovered from COVID-19 were included in the dataset. Samples were obtained from the ongoing ImmuneRACE study (first 160 participants) and from 1,200 or so subjects provided by 6 global collaborators.

A note on this clone: Its recognized antigen is unknown. One base away there is no much larger clone; base qualities are not given.

The CDR1 and CDR2 encoded by the germline V gene are SGHTA and FQGTGA. From cysteine to phenylalanine, the CDR3 is 16 amino acids long. Only the CDR3 portion is preserved as DNA: 48 bases, with reading frame beginning at the first base. Clipping removes 4 bases from V and 4 bases from J, with 6 as the unmatched junction base count. The paper as a whole reports these results and caveats: How much clinical and demographic metadata was included differed by source and by participant, and the metadata was provided uncurated.

Enrolling through a virtual design, the prospective study's participants ranged in age from roughly 18 to 90 years and lived across some 22 United States geographic areas. In the prospective study, cohorts were assigned on the basis of participant-reported clinical history obtained from a screening survey and a study questionnaire. Exposed participants had been in contact with someone with a PCR-confirmed or clinician-diagnosed COVID-19 case within 2 weeks of study entry. Each participant in the prospective study had whole blood, serum and a nasopharyngeal or oropharyngeal swab collected by mobile phlebotomists. Prospective study participants could optionally give additional blood draws and questionnaires over an approximately 2-month period. Blood samples from the prospective study were shipped frozen or at room temperature prior to DNA extraction. The immunoSEQ Assay, a bias-controlled multiplex PCR, was used to amplify TCRbeta CDR3 regions from genomic DNA. The source study handled its data this way. The number of nucleated cells in each sample was estimated from the amplification of reference gene primers within the assay. To quantify the absolute abundance of each unique TCRbeta CDR3 rearrangement, sequence reads were collapsed and filtered. For each sample, productive Simpson clonality was calculated as the square root of Simpson's diversity index over productive rearrangements. Here the immuneACCESS table is served through TCRdb, limited to in-frame sequences with V and J called. Missing clones are a known gap in these copies; in checked studies unresolved V genes cover under half, and the rest lacks a known reason. V and J calls and clone size follow that table, whereas D and trimming were derived from the DNA. The sample table shows 260,000 or so clones, and 83% are seen once. The leading ten clones occupy about 3.9% of the sample.

The sequencing input was PBMCs or T cells enriched from blood (not recorded which). The sequence came from a woman between 35 and 50 years old who had been exposed to COVID-19. Here the chain combines TRBV7-3 and TRBJ2-1, and 11 bases in between align with TRBD2. The CDR3 region reads CASSSLAGGRYNEQFF. The bases are TGTGCCAGCAGCTCGCTAGCGGGGGGCCGGTACAATGAGCAGTTCTTC.